This T cell receptor beta chain came from a study of a mutant IDH1 vaccine in newly diagnosed glioma (TCRdb year 2021). About the full investigation: Patients were given eight vaccinations, in weeks 1, 3, 5, 7, 11, 15, 19 and 23, which matched visits V03 through V10. Vaccination started 4-6 weeks after radiotherapy alone, or was given together with temozolomide cycles in the groups whose treatment included chemotherapy. Of the roughly 32 patients who were treated, about 62% were male and around 38% were female, and the mean age was about 37 years. Before enrollment, most patients had been given radiochemotherapy with temozolomide as standard therapy, while the rest had received either radiotherapy alone or temozolomide alone. Peripheral blood samples were drawn at six visits, namely V03 (baseline), V05, V07, V10, V12 and V13. For exploratory analyses, 25 to 30 treated patients had longitudinal TCRB deep sequencing done wherever samples were available. Here is what the overall study found, with its caveats: According to the authors, sample limitations meant that analyses of patient blood samples could not be reproduced. Vaccine-induced immune responses across multiple MHC alleles were detected in 93.3% of patients. Changes in the top peripheral T cell clonotypes picked up by TCRB sequencing did not appear to be linked to pseudoprogression. Availability determined which PBMC samples were chosen for TCRB deep sequencing.

Sequences LNHDA (CDR1) and SQIVND (CDR2) are obtained from the germline V gene (reference sequence). The CDR3 sequence holds 16 residues, the cysteine and phenylalanine included. Kept here is only the CDR3 DNA, which spans 48 bases and is read in frame from base 1. After removal of 3 bases from V and 5 bases from J, the junction retains 9 bases not matched to a gene. In light of the paper, this sample's time point label describes: week 11, during vaccination. Each vaccine dose, consisting of 300 ug of a 20-mer mutant IDH1 peptide in Montanide, was administered subcutaneously with topical imiquimod. Newly diagnosed WHO grade 3 or 4 IDH1-mutant astrocytomas showing loss of nuclear ATRX were present in the donors. The samples were drawn from NOA16, a multicentre, single-arm, open-label phase I trial in Germany that tested a mutant IDH1 peptide vaccine in humans for the first time. The DNeasy Blood and Tissue Kit was used to extract genomic DNA from EDTA blood for TCRB sequencing.

As regards this clone: Its antigen remains unidentified. No base-level quality is on record; no much larger clone is a single base apart.

To prepare the library, the immunoSEQ multiplex PCR assay was applied. Rearranged TCR beta chain sequences were amplified with the hsTCRB Kit following the manufacturer's protocol. TCRB libraries were sequenced on an Illumina MiSeq. The paper's data handling went like this. The proprietary platform of the kit vendor was used for demultiplexing, trimming and gene mapping. What TCRdb holds here is the immuneACCESS table cut down to in-frame rearrangements. Part of the clones is not present; checked against another copy, under half of the missing clones reflect an unresolved V gene, and the others are unexplained. Clone size and V and J calls were adopted from that table, with D and trimming inferred from the DNA. This sample gives around 31,000 clones in total; 90% of them show up just once. Jointly, the top ten make up around 20% of the sample.

The TCR was taken from a man between 18 and 29 years old with glioma. The sequenced sample was PBMCs, obtained from a glioma patient whose treatment included an IDH1 peptide vaccine. The chain is made from TRBV19 and TRBJ2-7; 11 of the junction bases match TRBD2. The CDR3 region reads CASSISITSGRNEQYF. The nucleotides are TGTGCCAGTAGTATCAGTATCACTAGCGGGAGAAACGAGCAGTACTTC.